This TCR beta chain was observed in a study of T-cell memory formation after mild COVID-19. At the level of the study: TCR clusters largely stayed donor specific. General study points: Pre-infection memory contained some responding clones, which suggested that cross-reactive memory had joined.

TCRdb ran MiXCR on the 5' RACE reads and lists one entry per CDR3 protein. The sample lists some 290,000 distinct CDR3 sequences; around 15% were seen once. Concerning this clonotype itself: Its antigen is currently unknown.

This clonotype was obtained from a man aged 18 to 30 who had mild COVID-19 (a few samples of this study predate the infection). Cell type and time point are not known. The sample comprised PBMCs or a T cell subset sorted from them (not recorded which).

The DNA for the CDR3 is TGTGCCATCAGCCCAGGTGGGGGAACTGAGCAGTTCTTC. Its protein product is CAISPGGGTEQFF. The V gene is TRBV10-3, the J gene TRBJ2-1; D is perhaps TRBD1 or TRBD2 (5 bases each). V was trimmed by 6 bases and J by 9 bases, leaving 15 bases between them. The CDR3 sequence is 13 residues long. Germline V gene lookup returns CDR1 ENHRY and CDR2 SYGVKD.